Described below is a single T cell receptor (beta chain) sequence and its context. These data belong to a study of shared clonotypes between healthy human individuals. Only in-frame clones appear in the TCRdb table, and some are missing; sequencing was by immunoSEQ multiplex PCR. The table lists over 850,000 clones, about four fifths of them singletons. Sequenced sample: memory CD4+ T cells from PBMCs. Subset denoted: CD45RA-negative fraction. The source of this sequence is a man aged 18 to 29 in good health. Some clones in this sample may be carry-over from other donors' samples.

The CDR3 sequence: CASSFTGPAENYNEQFF. CDR3 nucleotide sequence: TGTGCCAGCAGTTTTACAGGGCCCGCGGAAAACTACAATGAGCAGTTCTTC. This sequence joins TRBV28 and TRBJ2-1, with D perhaps matching TRBD1 (6 bases). The germline V gene encodes CDR1 MDHEN and CDR2 SYDVKM. This CDR3 comprises 17 residues. The V and J ends lost 3 bases and 3 bases respectively, with 18 bases between them.